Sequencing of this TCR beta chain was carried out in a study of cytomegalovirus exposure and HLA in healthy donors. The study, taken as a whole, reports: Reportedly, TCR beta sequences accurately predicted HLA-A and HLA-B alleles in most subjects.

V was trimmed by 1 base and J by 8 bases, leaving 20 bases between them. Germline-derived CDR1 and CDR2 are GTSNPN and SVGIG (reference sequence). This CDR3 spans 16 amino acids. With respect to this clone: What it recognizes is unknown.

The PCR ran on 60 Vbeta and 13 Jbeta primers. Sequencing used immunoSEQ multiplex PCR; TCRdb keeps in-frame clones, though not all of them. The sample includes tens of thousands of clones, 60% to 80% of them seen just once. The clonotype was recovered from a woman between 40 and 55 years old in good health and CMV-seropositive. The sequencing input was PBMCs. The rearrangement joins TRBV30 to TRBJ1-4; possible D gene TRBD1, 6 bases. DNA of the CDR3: TGTGCCTGGAGTGACCCTGGGTCTTCCCAGGGGGAAAAACTGTTTTTT. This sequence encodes CAWSDPGSSQGEKLFF.